This TCR beta chain came from a study of glioma-infiltrating T cells. With respect to this clonotype: Its specificity is unknown. One end of the junction is discordant with germline, which a read error may explain.

The iRepertoire nested amplicon-rescue multiplex PCR amplified TCR alpha and beta CDR3s from RNA. For one-step reverse transcription and amplification, roughly 95-450 ng of tissue mRNA or PBMC total RNA was used. One entry per CDR3 protein, called by TCRdb with MiXCR from the multiplex PCR reads. The data show about 140,000 distinct CDR3 sequences, with 39% seen just once and 20% to 25% held by the top ten. General study results and limits: Non-neoplastic patients had below-expected tissue-blood divergence, while all gliomas exceeded expectation.

This CDR3 region has 14 residues. Germline loops: CDR1 MNHNY, CDR2 SVGAGI (reference sequence). This receptor was obtained from a human donor with low-grade glioma or glioblastoma, undergoing nonglioma brain surgery, or in good health (not recorded which). The J gene is TRBJ1-2, the V gene TRBV6-6; the D gene is possibly TRBD1 (6 bases). Sequenced input: glioma tissue, nonneoplastic brain tissue, or PBMCs (not recorded which). The CDR3 is CAGSHRQEGYGYTF. The CDR3 nucleotides read TGTGCCGGCAGTCATCGACAGGAAGGCTATGGCTACACCTTC.